Listed below are T cell receptor beta chains from one sample, sequenced in a study of vaccination and CD4 T cells after COVID-19. No cognate antigen is known for these TCRs. TCRdb redid the calling of the PCR reads with MiXCR, one entry per CDR3 protein. The sample shows around 12,000 distinct CDR3 sequences, roughly 75% of them seen only once. The sample consisted of CD4+ T cells from blood, cultured in vitro. The receptors were sampled from a human donor who had recovered from COVID-19. The CDR3 runs from the conserved cysteine through the conserved F or W. A D gene is named only where the DNA matches it firmly. Size tells how often a clone was seen (once, few, many) or the class of an expanded clone, and some rows leave it out.

j_call,v_call,d_call,clone_size,cdr3_aa,cdr3_nt
TRBJ1-2,TRBV12-3/TRBV12-4,NA,few,CASSLGQGTNYGYTF,TGTGCCAGCAGTTTAGGCCAGGGGACGAACTATGGCTACACCTTC
TRBJ1-2,TRBV20-1,NA,NA,CSASIISAGTNYGYTF,TGCAGTGCTAGTATCATCTCGGCAGGGACTAACTATGGCTACACCTTC
TRBJ1-1,TRBV5-1,NA,NA,CASSLVAADTEAFF,TGCGCCAGCAGCTTGGTGGCGGCTGACACTGAAGCTTTCTTT
TRBJ2-3,TRBV6-1,TRBD2,few,CASSPGRAGGFADTQYF,TGTGCCAGCAGCCCGGGACGAGCGGGAGGTTTCGCAGATACGCAGTATTTT
TRBJ1-3,TRBV6-1,NA,NA,CASRPELNPSGNTIYF,TGTGCCAGCAGGCCGGAACTTAACCCCTCTGGAAACACCATATATTTT
TRBJ2-7,TRBV6-1,NA,NA,CASSDRGGSEQYF,TGTGCCAGCAGTGACAGGGGTGGCTCCGAGCAGTACTTC
TRBJ2-1,TRBV6-5,NA,NA,CASSYSPGTHSYNEQFF,TGTGCCAGCAGTTACTCTCCGGGGACACACTCCTACAATGAGCAGTTCTTC
TRBJ1-1,TRBV6-1,NA,NA,CAGRRVLDTEAFF,TGTGCCGGCCGTAGGGTTCTGGACACTGAAGCTTTCTTT
TRBJ2-7,TRBV27,TRBD1,NA,CASSSADRPPYEQYF,TGTGCCAGCAGTTCGGCGGACAGGCCTCCCTACGAGCAGTACTTC
TRBJ1-2,TRBV12-3/TRBV12-4,TRBD1,NA,CASSPDRSSYGYTF,TGTGCCAGCAGTCCGGACAGGTCTTCCTATGGCTACACCTTC
TRBJ2-5,TRBV20-1,NA,once,CSARMGQTPGDQYF,TGCAGTGCTAGGATGGGACAGACACCGGGAGACCAGTACTTC
TRBJ1-1,TRBV11-1,NA,NA,CASSRILTEAFF,TGTGCCAGCAGCAGAATTTTGACTGAAGCTTTCTTT
TRBJ1-2,TRBV24-1,NA,NA,CATSDSTTGYGYTF,TGTGCCACCAGTGATTCGACGACAGGCTATGGCTACACCTTC
TRBJ2-2,TRBV20-1,TRBD2,NA,CSARAGLAGGPGELFF,TGCAGTGCTAGAGCGGGGCTAGCGGGAGGCCCCGGGGAGCTGTTTTTT
TRBJ2-5,TRBV11-2,NA,once,CASSLVPDYRETQYF,TGTGCCAGCAGCTTAGTGCCAGACTACCGGGAGACCCAGTACTTC
TRBJ2-5,TRBV2,NA,NA,CASKFPGQTQYF,TGTGCCAGCAAATTCCCGGGACAGACCCAGTACTTC
TRBJ2-4,TRBV15,TRBD1,NA,CATSRGGTGGLGIQYF,TGTGCCACCAGCAGAGGGGGGACAGGGGGCCTCGGGATTCAGTACTTC
TRBJ1-1,TRBV20-1,NA,NA,CSARSLDTEAFF,TGCAGTGCTAGATCACTGGACACTGAAGCTTTCTTT
TRBJ2-1,TRBV7-2,TRBD2,NA,CASSLVRGGGSYNEQFF,TGTGCCAGCAGCTTAGTAAGGGGCGGGGGCTCCTACAATGAGCAGTTCTTC
TRBJ2-7,TRBV4-1,NA,few,CASSQDLPIRLPYEQYF,TGCGCCAGCAGCCAAGATCTCCCTATAAGACTCCCCTACGAGCAGTACTTC
TRBJ2-7,TRBV18,NA,NA,CASSSLGQLVSYEQYF,TGTGCCAGCTCAAGCCTCGGACAATTAGTCTCCTACGAGCAGTACTTC
TRBJ2-1,TRBV7-6,TRBD2,NA,CASSGLLAGWRNEQFF,TGTGCCAGCAGCGGTTTACTAGCGGGATGGAGAAATGAGCAGTTCTTC
TRBJ1-2,TRBV11-2,TRBD1,NA,CASSLQQGAGYGYTF,TGTGCCAGCAGCCTTCAACAGGGGGCTGGCTATGGCTACACCTTC
TRBJ2-3,TRBV27,NA,NA,CASRRREPDTQYF,TGTGCCAGCAGACGCCGGGAGCCAGATACGCAGTATTTT
TRBJ2-2,TRBV27,NA,NA,CASSPWGRTGPSITGELFF,TGTGCCAGCAGTCCTTGGGGACGGACGGGCCCATCTATCACCGGGGAGCTGTTTTTT
TRBJ1-5,TRBV7-9,NA,NA,CASSTSRRAGNQPQHF,TGTGCCAGCAGCACGAGCCGGAGGGCTGGCAATCAGCCCCAGCATTTT
TRBJ1-1,TRBV7-8,NA,NA,CASGENRNTEAFF,TGTGCCAGCGGAGAGAACAGGAACACTGAAGCTTTCTTT
TRBJ2-2,TRBV6-2/TRBV6-3,NA,NA,CASSYSRNTGELFF,TGTGCCAGCAGTTACTCTAGGAACACCGGGGAGCTGTTTTTT
TRBJ2-2,TRBV6-5,NA,NA,CASSYSARRANTGELFF,TGTGCCAGCAGTTACTCGGCGCGGAGGGCGAACACCGGGGAGCTGTTTTTT
TRBJ1-5,TRBV4-3,NA,once,CASSQGGESYQPQHF,TGCGCCAGCAGCCAAGGTGGAGAGTCCTATCAGCCCCAGCATTTT
TRBJ1-2,TRBV20-1,NA,NA,CSAKQGAYGYTF,TGCAGTGCTAAGCAGGGCGCCTATGGCTACACCTTC
TRBJ2-5,TRBV20-1,TRBD2,NA,CSARRSGRGETQYF,TGCAGTGCTAGACGTAGCGGGAGAGGAGAGACCCAGTACTTC
TRBJ1-2,TRBV6-1,TRBD1,once,CASRQGVNYGYTF,TGTGCCAGCCGACAGGGGGTAAACTATGGCTACACCTTC
TRBJ1-1,TRBV20-1,NA,NA,CSARVSQTNTEAFF,TGCAGTGCTAGAGTTTCCCAGACCAACACTGAAGCTTTCTTT
TRBJ1-2,TRBV20-1,TRBD1,few,CSAQQGADGYTF,TGCAGTGCCCAACAGGGGGCGGATGGCTACACCTTC
TRBJ1-5,TRBV7-2,NA,NA,CASALSGGTASNQPQHF,TGTGCCAGCGCCTTATCCGGGGGGACGGCAAGCAATCAGCCCCAGCATTTT
TRBJ1-2,TRBV6-1,TRBD1,few,CASSPGGSYGYTF,TGTGCCAGCAGTCCAGGGGGCAGCTATGGCTACACCTTC
TRBJ2-1,TRBV20-1,TRBD1,NA,CSAKDRWEQFF,TGCAGTGCTAAGGACAGGTGGGAGCAGTTCTTC
TRBJ1-2,TRBV5-6,NA,NA,CASSLGWGKDYGYTF,TGTGCCAGCAGCTTGGGATGGGGTAAGGACTATGGCTACACCTTC
TRBJ2-2,TRBV28,NA,NA,CASSYRNTGELFF,TGTGCCAGCAGTTACAGAAACACCGGGGAGCTGTTTTTT
TRBJ1-2,TRBV19,NA,NA,CASRNPRGTPVRHNYGYTF,TGTGCCAGTAGAAACCCCCGGGGGACACCGGTGAGGCATAACTATGGCTACACCTTC
TRBJ2-5,TRBV7-9,TRBD2,NA,CATLTSGRGETQYF,TGTGCCACTCTGACTAGCGGGAGGGGCGAGACCCAGTACTTC
TRBJ1-1,TRBV9,NA,NA,CASSVGASNTEAFF,TGTGCCAGCAGCGTAGGAGCCAGTAACACTGAAGCTTTCTTT
TRBJ2-7,TRBV20-1,NA,NA,CSASLGYEQYF,TGCAGTGCTAGTCTGGGCTACGAGCAGTACTTC
TRBJ1-5,TRBV7-8,NA,few,CASSVGGRPNQPQHF,TGTGCCAGCAGCGTGGGGGGGCGGCCCAATCAGCCCCAGCATTTT
TRBJ1-2,TRBV7-9,NA,NA,CASSMDVSYGYTF,TGTGCCAGCAGCATGGACGTTTCCTATGGCTACACCTTC
TRBJ2-5,TRBV27,NA,NA,CASSLSGGDRTGLEETQYF,TGTGCCAGCAGTTTATCGGGGGGAGATCGGACAGGTCTTGAAGAGACCCAGTACTTC
TRBJ1-1,TRBV19,NA,once,CASRYRGGLGPTEAFF,TGTGCCAGTAGGTACCGGGGGGGTTTGGGGCCCACTGAAGCTTTCTTT
TRBJ1-1,TRBV7-2,NA,NA,CASSLTGNTEAFF,TGTGCCAGCAGCCTAACAGGGAACACTGAAGCTTTCTTT
TRBJ1-5,TRBV20-1,NA,NA,CSARGRDQVGVRQPQHF,TGCAGTGCTAGAGGCCGGGATCAGGTAGGGGTCCGGCAGCCCCAGCATTTT
TRBJ1-5,TRBV6-5,TRBD1,NA,CASSSYLPDRASNQPQHF,TGTGCCAGCAGTTCCTACCTACCCGACAGGGCGAGCAATCAGCCCCAGCATTTT
TRBJ2-3,TRBV5-1,TRBD1,NA,CASRPGQPNTDTQYF,TGCGCCAGCCGGCCGGGACAGCCCAACACAGATACGCAGTATTTT
TRBJ2-2,TRBV27,NA,NA,CASRNGPLLNTGELFF,TGTGCCAGCAGGAACGGGCCTCTATTGAACACCGGGGAGCTGTTTTTT
TRBJ1-5,TRBV6-1,NA,few,CASSPRYNQPQHF,TGTGCCAGCAGTCCCAGATACAATCAGCCCCAGCATTTT
TRBJ2-4,TRBV20-1,TRBD2,NA,CSARDPASGRTKNIQYF,TGCAGTGCTAGAGATCCGGCTAGCGGGAGAACCAAAAACATTCAGTACTTC
TRBJ1-2,TRBV6-1,NA,few,CASSPLVHGYTF,TGTGCCAGCAGTCCCCTCGTCCATGGCTACACCTTC
TRBJ2-5,TRBV6-2/TRBV6-3,TRBD2,NA,CASSYPIKGRERETQYF,TGTGCCAGCAGTTACCCCATAAAAGGGCGGGAGCGCGAGACCCAGTACTTC
TRBJ2-7,TRBV15,TRBD2,NA,CATSRGGTSPYEQYF,TGTGCCACCAGCAGAGGGGGGACTAGTCCCTACGAGCAGTACTTC
TRBJ2-7,TRBV27,TRBD1,few,CASSSLWGTGVSYEQYF,TGTGCCAGCAGTTCCCTATGGGGGACAGGGGTCTCCTACGAGCAGTACTTC
TRBJ2-2,TRBV7-2,TRBD2,NA,CASSSPGLAGTGELFF,TGTGCCAGCAGCTCGCCGGGACTAGCGGGCACCGGGGAGCTGTTTTTT